This TCR beta chain was recovered during a study of spatial heterogeneity in lung cancer. In germline, CDR1 is SGDLS, CDR2 YYNGEE. The V gene end was trimmed by 3 bases and the J gene end by 2 bases; junction bases not matched to a gene: 6. This CDR3 has 15 amino acids. This clonotype occurred many times. What it binds is unknown. Since the library was made to target alpha chains, this beta chain is a stray read and its abundance is not meaningful. The sample's time point: sample taken at primary tumor resection. A total of 72 untreated early-stage non-small cell lung cancer patients served as donors. TCRdb used MiXCR to reprocess the 5' RACE reads, holding one entry per CDR3 protein. The sample holds 16,000 or so distinct CDR3 sequences; around 6.5% are singletons and the top ten take around 20%. Findings and limits, study-wide: It was found that expanded intratumoral alpha and beta TCR counts tracked tumor mutation counts.

V is TRBV9 and J is TRBJ1-2, with 8 bases lining up with TRBD1. Source: lung tumor tissue, taken at surgery. The sequence came from a female donor with early-stage non-small cell lung cancer. The CDR3 DNA reads TGTGCCAGCAGCGAACGACAGGGGCACAACTATGGCTACACCTTC. As protein: CASSERQGHNYGYTF.